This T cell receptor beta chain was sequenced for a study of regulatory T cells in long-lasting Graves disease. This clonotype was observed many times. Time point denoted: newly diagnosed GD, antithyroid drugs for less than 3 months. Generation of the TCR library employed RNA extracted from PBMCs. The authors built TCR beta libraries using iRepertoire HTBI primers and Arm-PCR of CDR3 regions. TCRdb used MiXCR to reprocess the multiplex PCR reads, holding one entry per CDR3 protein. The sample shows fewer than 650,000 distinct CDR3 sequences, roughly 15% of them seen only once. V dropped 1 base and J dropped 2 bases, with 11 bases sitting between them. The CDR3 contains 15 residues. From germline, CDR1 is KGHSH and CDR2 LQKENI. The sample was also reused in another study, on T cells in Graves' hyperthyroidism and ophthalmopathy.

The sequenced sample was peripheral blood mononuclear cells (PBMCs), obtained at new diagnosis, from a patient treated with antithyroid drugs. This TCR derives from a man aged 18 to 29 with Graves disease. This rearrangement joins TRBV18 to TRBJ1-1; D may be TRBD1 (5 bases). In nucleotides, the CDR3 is TGTGCCAGCTCACCACAGGGGCCCTCTAACACTGAAGCTTTCTTT. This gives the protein CASSPQGPSNTEAFF.